This T cell receptor (beta chain) was recovered during a study of blood T cells in healthy people across ages. CDR3 length equals 14 residues. In germline, CDR1 is GTSNPN, CDR2 SVGIG (reference sequence). Aged roughly 6 to 95, donors were systemically healthy Caucasians from Russia. Overall study findings and caveats: There were more naive CD4+ cells and higher diversity in long-lived donors than in aged donors.

Together with a sample-barcoded 5' primer, a J-beta primer mix was included in a second PCR lasting 7 to 11 cycles. CDR3-containing paired-end reads numbering at least 2.5 million came from each sample. Via MiXCR, TCRdb re-called the 5' RACE reads, giving one row per CDR3 protein. The table shows about 970,000 distinct CDR3 sequences, with 51% occurring only once. On this clonotype itself: Its target is not known.

The chain is built from TRBV30 and TRBJ2-5, with 7 nucleotides matching TRBD1. The J call could be wrong; TRBJ2-7 is a better fit for the DNA end. The sequence was collected from a woman in her sixties or seventies in good health. Source material: blood. CDR3 loop: CAWSEGQSLYEQYF. The CDR3, as DNA: TGTGCCTGGAGCGAGGGACAGTCCCTCTACGAGCAGTACTTC.